This TCR beta chain derives from a study of shared clonotypes between healthy human individuals. Whole-study context: CD4 naive and memory got three plates each, CD8 naive two, CD8 memory one. Study-level findings and limits: It was observed that approximately 5% of naive CD4 clonotypes were shared across a few donors.

About this clone: Its antigen is unidentified.

Some clones are missing from TCRdb's copy, which holds only in-frame ones; the method was immunoSEQ multiplex PCR. The data hold approximately 1,500,000 clones, with around 97% observed a single time. V lost 11 bases and J lost 3, with 11 bases in between. The CDR3 has 12 residues. Germline CDR1 MDHEN, CDR2 SYDVKM. The J gene is TRBJ1-5, the V gene TRBV28; D is unclear. Material for sequencing was naive CD4+ T cells sorted from blood. Subset of the sample: CD45RA+ positively selected. The receptor was isolated from a man aged 30 to 45 in good health. Written as DNA, the CDR3 is TGTGCCTGCGTAGGGTCCAATCAGCCCCAGCATTTT. This sequence encodes CACVGSNQPQHF.